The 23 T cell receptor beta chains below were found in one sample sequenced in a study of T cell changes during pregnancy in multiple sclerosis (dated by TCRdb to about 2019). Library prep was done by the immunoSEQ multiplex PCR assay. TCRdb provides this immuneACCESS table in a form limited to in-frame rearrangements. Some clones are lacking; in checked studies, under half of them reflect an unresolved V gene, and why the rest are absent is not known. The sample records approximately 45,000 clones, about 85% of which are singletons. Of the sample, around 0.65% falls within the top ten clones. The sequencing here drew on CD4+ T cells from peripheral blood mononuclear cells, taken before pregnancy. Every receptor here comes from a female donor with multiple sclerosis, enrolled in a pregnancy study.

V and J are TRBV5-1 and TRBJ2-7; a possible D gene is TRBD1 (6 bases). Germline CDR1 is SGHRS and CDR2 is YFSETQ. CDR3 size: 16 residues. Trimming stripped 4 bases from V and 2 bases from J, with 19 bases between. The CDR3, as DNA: TGCGCCAGCAGCGGGCAGTCTGACAGGTCCCCCTACGAGCAGTACTTC. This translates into CASSGQSDRSPYEQYF.

In DNA, the CDR3 is TGTGCCAGCAGCTTAACCGCGGGTCGAGAAGAGACCCAGTACTTC. Its translation is CASSLTAGREETQYF. The chain has TRBV7-6 and TRBJ2-5; a weak D match, TRBD2 (5 bases). The germline CDR1 and CDR2 sequences are SGHVS and FNYEAQ. V shed 2 bases and J shed 3 bases, with 13 bases lying between them. This CDR3 has 15 amino acids.

The CDR3 DNA reads TGTGCCAGCAGCCAAGTGGAGTTGGGGGGGTACGAGCAGTACTTC. Its translation: CASSQVELGGYEQYF. The J gene is TRBJ2-7, the V gene TRBV14, with 7 bases that match TRBD2. CDR1 is SGHDN and CDR2 is FVKESK in the germline V gene. The CDR3 contains 15 residues. The J segment lost 4 bases and the V segment lost 1 base, leaving 7 bases of the junction unmatched. The full variable domain, with the rest looked up from reference TRBV14 and TRBJ2-7, is EAGVTQFPSHSVIEKGQTVTLRCDPISGHDNLYWYRRVMGKEIKFLLHFVKESKQDESGMPNNRFLAERTGGTYSTLKVQPAELEDSGVYFCASSQVELGGYEQYFGPGTRLTVT.

The DNA of the CDR3 is TGTGCCAGCAGGGGACAGCCGGACACTGAAGCTTTCTTT. This codes for CASRGQPDTEAFF. The gene calls are TRBV6-1 and TRBJ1-1; 7 bases line up with TRBD1. Germline CDR1 reads MNHNS; CDR2 reads SASEGT. This CDR3 region has 13 residues. J lost 3 bases, V lost 6 bases, and 4 bases had no gene match.

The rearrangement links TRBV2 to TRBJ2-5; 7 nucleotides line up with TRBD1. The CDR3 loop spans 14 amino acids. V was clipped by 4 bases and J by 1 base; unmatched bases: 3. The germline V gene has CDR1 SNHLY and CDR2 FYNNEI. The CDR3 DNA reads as TGTGCCAGCAGTGTCGACAGGGCCCAAGAGACCCAGTACTTC. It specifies CASSVDRAQETQYF.

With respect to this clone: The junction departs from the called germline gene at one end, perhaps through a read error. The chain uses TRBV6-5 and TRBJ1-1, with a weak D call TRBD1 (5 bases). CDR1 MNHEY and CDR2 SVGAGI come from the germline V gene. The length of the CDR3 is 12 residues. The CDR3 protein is CASSYSAGERVF. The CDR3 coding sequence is TGTGCCAGCAGTTACTCGGCGGGGGAGCGGGTCTTT.

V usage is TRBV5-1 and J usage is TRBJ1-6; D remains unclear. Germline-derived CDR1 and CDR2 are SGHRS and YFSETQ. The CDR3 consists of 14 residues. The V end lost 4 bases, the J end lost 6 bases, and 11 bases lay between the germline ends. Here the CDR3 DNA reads TGCGCCAGCAGCGAGGGAAGCATTAATTCACCCCTCCACTTT. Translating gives CASSEGSINSPLHF.

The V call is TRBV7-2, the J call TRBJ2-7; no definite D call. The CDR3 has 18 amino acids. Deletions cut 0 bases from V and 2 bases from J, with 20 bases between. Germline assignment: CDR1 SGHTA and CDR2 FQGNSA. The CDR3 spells CASSLARPGITLPYEQYF. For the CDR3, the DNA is TGTGCCAGCAGCTTAGCACGTCCAGGAATAACCCTTCCCTACGAGCAGTACTTC.

DNA of the CDR3: TGTGCCAGCAGCCCATGGGACAGGTCCTACGAGCAGTACTTC. Residues: CASSPWDRSYEQYF. The chain joins TRBV7-9 to TRBJ2-7; TRBD1 matches 8 bases. Germline V lookup: CDR1 SEHNR, CDR2 FQNEAQ (reference sequence). CDR3 length: 14 amino acids. V shed 5 bases and J 1 base; nucleotides not matched to a gene: 4.

CDR3 in DNA: TGTGCCAGCAGCAAAGGTAGAAGGGGCGTGGTCGGGGAGCTGTTTTTT. Amino acid sequence: CASSKGRRGVVGELFF. The chain is built from TRBV21-1 and TRBJ2-2; TRBD1 reflects the table's D call only, with no check against the DNA. TRBV21-1 is a recognized pseudogene. The CDR3 extends over 16 amino acids.

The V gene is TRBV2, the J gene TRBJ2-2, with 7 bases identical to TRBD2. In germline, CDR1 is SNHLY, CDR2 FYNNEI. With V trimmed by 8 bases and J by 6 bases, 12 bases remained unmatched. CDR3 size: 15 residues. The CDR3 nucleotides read TGTGCCAGCGAACCATCCCGGACTAGTGCCGGGGAGCTGTTTTTT. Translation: CASEPSRTSAGELFF.

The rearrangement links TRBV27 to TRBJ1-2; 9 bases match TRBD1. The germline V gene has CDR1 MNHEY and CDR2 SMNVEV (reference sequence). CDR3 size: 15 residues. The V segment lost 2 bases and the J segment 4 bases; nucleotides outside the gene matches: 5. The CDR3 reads CASSLGTGGAYGYTF. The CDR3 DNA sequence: TGTGCCAGCAGTTTAGGAACAGGGGGCGCCTATGGCTACACCTTC.

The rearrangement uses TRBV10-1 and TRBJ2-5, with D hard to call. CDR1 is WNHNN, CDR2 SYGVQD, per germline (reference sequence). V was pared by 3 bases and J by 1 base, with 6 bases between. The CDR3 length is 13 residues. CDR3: CASSDFLQETQYF. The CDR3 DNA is TGCGCCAGCAGTGATTTCCTCCAAGAGACCCAGTACTTC.

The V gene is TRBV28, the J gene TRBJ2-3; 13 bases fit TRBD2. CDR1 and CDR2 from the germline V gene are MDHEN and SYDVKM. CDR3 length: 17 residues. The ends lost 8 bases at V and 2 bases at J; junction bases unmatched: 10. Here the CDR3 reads CASDPAGLAGSTDTQYF. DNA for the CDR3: TGTGCCAGCGACCCTGCGGGACTAGCGGGGTCCACAGATACGCAGTATTTT.

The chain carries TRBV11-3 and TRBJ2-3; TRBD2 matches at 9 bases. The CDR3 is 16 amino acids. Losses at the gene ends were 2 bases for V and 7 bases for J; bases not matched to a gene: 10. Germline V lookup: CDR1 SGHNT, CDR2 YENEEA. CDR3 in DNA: TGTGCCAGCAGCTTATTTGGGACTAGCCCGGGTCATACGCAGTATTTT. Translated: CASSLFGTSPGHTQYF.

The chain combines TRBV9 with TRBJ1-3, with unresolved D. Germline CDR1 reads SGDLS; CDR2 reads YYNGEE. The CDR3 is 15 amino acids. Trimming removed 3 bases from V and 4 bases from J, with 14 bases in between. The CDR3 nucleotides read TGTGCCAGCAGCGGAGGGATACTAGAGGGAAACACCATATATTTT. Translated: CASSGGILEGNTIYF.

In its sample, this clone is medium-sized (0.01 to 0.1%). The CDR3 loop reads CAWSHAGEGDQPQHF. CDR3 DNA sequence: TGTGCCTGGAGTCACGCAGGGGAGGGAGATCAGCCCCAGCATTTT. The V and J genes are TRBV30 and TRBJ1-5, with D perhaps matching TRBD1 (6 bases). Germline V gives CDR1 GTSNPN, CDR2 SVGIG (reference sequence). Deletions cut 2 bases from V and 5 bases from J, with 16 bases between. The CDR3 has 15 amino acids.

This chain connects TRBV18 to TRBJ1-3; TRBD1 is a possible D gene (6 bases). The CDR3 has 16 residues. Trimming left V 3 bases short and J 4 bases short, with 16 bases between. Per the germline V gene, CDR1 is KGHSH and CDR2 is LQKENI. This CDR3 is CASSPVSRGEGNTIYF. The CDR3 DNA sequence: TGTGCCAGCTCACCGGTTTCCAGGGGCGAAGGAAACACCATATATTTT. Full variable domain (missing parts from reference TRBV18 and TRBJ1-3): NAGVMQNPRHLVRRRGQEARLRCSPMKGHSHVYWYRQLPEEGLKFMVYLQKENIIDESGMPKERFSAEFPKEGPSILRIQQVVRGDSAAYFCASSPVSRGEGNTIYFGEGSWLTVV.

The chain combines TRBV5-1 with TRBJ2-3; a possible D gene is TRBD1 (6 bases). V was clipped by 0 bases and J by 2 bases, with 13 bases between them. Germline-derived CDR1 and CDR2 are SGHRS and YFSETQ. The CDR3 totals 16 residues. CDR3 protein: CASSLAAPGVTDTQYF. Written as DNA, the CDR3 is TGCGCCAGCAGCTTGGCCGCACCAGGGGTCACAGATACGCAGTATTTT. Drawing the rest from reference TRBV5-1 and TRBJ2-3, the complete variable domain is KAGVTQTPRYLIKTRGQQVTLSCSPISGHRSVSWYQQTPGQGLQFLFEYFSETQRNKGNFPGRFSGRQFSNSRSEMNVSTLELGDSALYLCASSLAAPGVTDTQYFGPGTRLTVL.

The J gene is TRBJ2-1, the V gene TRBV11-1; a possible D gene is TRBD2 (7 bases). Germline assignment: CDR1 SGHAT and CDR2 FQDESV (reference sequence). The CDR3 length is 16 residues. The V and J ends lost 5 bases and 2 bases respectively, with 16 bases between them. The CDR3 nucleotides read TGTGCCAGCAGCAATGGAGGGGGGGGGCCCTACAATGAGCAGTTCTTC. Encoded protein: CASSNGGGGPYNEQFF.

The CDR3: CSVTWGPGGVEQYF. CDR3 DNA sequence: TGCAGCGTCACTTGGGGGCCGGGGGGGGTCGAGCAGTACTTC. The chain recombines TRBV29-1 with TRBJ2-7; 8 bases align to TRBD2. CDR1 SQVTM and CDR2 ANQGSEA come from the germline V gene. The CDR3 totals 14 residues. Trimming at V came to 6 bases and at J to 6 bases, leaving 13 bases not matched to a gene.

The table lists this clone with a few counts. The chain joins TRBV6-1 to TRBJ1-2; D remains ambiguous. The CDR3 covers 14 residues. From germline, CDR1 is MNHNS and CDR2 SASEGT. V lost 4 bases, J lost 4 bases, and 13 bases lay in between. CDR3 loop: CASSGILAAYGYTF. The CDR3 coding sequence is TGTGCCAGCAGTGGTATTTTGGCCGCCTATGGCTACACCTTC.

DNA for the CDR3: TGTGCCAGCAGCCGAATACGGGGAAGTGACAATGCTGAGCAGTTCTTC. Its protein is CASSRIRGSDNAEQFF. The chain is built from TRBV7-9 and TRBJ2-1, with TRBD2 as a possible D gene (5 bases). The germline V and J ends were trimmed by 5 bases and 9 bases, with 23 bases remaining between them. CDR3 length: 16 residues. Germline V gene sequence: CDR1 SEHNR, CDR2 FQNEAQ (reference sequence).